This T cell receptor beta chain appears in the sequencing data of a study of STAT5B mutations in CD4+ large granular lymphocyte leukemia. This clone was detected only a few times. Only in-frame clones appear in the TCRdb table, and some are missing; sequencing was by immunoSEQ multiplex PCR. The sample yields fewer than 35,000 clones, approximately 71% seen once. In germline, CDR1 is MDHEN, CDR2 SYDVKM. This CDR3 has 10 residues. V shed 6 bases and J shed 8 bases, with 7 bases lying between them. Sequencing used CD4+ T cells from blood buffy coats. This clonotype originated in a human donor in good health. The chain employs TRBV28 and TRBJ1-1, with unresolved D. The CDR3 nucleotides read TGTGCCAGCAGCAGAACCGAAGCTTTCTTT. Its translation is CASSRTEAFF.